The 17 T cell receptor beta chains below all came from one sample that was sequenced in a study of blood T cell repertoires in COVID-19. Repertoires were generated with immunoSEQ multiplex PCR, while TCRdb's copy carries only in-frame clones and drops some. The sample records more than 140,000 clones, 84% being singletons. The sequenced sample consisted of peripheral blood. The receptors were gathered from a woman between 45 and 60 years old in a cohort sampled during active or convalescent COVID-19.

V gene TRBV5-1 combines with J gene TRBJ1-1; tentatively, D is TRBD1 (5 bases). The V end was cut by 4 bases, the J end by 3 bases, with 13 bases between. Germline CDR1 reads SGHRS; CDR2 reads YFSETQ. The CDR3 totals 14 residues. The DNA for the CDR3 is TGCGCCAGCAGCCGGGGACTCATCGACACTGAAGCTTTCTTT. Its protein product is CASSRGLIDTEAFF.

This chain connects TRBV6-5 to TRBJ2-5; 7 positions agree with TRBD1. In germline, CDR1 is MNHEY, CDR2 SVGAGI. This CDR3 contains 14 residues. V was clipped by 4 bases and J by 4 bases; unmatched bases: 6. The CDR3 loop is CASSSPWTGETQYF. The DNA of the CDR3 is TGTGCCAGCAGTTCCCCGTGGACAGGAGAGACCCAGTACTTC.

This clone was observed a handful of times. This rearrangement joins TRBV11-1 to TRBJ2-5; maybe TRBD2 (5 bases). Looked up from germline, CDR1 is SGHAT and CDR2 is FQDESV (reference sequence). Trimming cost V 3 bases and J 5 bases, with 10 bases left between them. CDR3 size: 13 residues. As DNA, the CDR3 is TGTGCCAGCAGCTTGAGGGATTTGGAGACCCAGTACTTC. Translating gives CASSLRDLETQYF.

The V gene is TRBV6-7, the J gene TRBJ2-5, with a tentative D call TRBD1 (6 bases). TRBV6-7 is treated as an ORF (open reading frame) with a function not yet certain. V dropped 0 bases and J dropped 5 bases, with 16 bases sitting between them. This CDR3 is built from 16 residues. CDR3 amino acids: CASSYSIKGELETQYF. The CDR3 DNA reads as TGTGCCAGCAGTTACTCGATAAAGGGGGAGTTGGAGACCCAGTACTTC.

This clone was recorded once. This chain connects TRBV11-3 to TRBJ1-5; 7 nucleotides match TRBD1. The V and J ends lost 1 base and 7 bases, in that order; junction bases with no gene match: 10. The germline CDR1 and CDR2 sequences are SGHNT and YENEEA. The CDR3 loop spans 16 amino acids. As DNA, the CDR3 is TGTGCCAGCAGCTTAGGTTTACAGGGGAGTAGGCAGCCCCAGCATTTT. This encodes CASSLGLQGSRQPQHF. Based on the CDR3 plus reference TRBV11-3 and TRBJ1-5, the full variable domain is EAGVVQSPRYKIIEKKQPVAFWCNPISGHNTLYWYLQNLGQGPELLIRYENEEAVDDSQLPKDRFSAERLKGVDSTLKIQPAELGDSAVYLCASSLGLQGSRQPQHFGDGTRLSIL.

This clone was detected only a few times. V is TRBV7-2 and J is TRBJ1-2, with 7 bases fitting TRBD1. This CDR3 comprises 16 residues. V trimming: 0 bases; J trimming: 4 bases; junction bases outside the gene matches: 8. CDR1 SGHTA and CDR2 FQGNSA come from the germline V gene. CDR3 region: CASSLASGTDLYGYTF. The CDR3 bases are TGTGCCAGCAGCTTAGCGTCCGGGACAGACCTCTATGGCTACACCTTC.

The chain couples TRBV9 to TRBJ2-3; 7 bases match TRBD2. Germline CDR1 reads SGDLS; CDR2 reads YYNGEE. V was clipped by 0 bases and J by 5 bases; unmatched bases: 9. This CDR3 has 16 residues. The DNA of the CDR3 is TGTGCCAGCAGCGTAGTGAGCGGGGTGAAGTTAGATACGCAGTATTTT. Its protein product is CASSVVSGVKLDTQYF.

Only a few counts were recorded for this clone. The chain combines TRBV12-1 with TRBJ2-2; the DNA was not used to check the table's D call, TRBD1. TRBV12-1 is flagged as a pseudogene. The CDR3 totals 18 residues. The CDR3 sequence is CASSFDPPDRGLTGELFF. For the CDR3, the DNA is TGTGCCAGCAGCTTTGACCCCCCGGACAGGGGACTCACCGGGGAGCTGTTTTTT.

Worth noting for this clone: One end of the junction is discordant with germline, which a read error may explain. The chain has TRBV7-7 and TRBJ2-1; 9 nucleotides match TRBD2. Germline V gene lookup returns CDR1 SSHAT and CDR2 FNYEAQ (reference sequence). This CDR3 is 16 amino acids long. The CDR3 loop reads CASSLQPGTSSNEQFF. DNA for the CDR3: TGTGCTAGCAGCCTACAGCCGGGGACTAGCTCCAATGAGCAGTTCTTC.

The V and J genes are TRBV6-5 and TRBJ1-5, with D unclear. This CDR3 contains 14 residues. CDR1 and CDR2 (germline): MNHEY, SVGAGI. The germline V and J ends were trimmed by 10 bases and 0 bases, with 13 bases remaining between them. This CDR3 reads CATYTQYSNQPQHF. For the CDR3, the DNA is TGTGCCACCTATACACAGTATAGCAATCAGCCCCAGCATTTT.

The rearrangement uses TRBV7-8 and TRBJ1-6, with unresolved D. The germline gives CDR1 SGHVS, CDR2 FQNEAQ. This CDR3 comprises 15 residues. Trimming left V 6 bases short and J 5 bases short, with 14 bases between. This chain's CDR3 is CASRPREGNNSPLHF. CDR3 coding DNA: TGTGCCAGCAGGCCCCGGGAGGGTAATAATTCACCCCTCCACTTT.

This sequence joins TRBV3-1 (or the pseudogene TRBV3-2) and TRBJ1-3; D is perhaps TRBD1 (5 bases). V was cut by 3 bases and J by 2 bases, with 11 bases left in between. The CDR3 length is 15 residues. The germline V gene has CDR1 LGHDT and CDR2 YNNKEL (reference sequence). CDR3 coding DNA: TGTGCCAGCAGCCATTCAGGGAAGGCTGGAAACACCATATATTTT. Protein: CASSHSGKAGNTIYF.

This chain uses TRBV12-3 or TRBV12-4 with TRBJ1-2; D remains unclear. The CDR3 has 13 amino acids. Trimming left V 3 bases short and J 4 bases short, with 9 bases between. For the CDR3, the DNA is TGTGCCAGCAGTTTCCGGGAGGGCTATGGCTACACCTTC. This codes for CASSFREGYGYTF.

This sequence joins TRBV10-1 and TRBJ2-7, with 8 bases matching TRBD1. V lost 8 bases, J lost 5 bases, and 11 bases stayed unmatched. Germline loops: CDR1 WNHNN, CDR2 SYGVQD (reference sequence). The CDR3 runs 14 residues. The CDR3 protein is CASSPFGQGDEQYF. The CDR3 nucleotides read TGCGCCAGCTCCCCTTTCGGACAGGGTGACGAGCAGTACTTC.

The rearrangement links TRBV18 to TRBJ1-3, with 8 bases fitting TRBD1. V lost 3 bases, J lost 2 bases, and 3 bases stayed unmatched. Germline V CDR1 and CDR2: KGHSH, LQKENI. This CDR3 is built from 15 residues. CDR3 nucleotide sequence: TGTGCCAGCTCACCGGGGACAGGACCTGGAAACACCATATATTTT. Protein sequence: CASSPGTGPGNTIYF.

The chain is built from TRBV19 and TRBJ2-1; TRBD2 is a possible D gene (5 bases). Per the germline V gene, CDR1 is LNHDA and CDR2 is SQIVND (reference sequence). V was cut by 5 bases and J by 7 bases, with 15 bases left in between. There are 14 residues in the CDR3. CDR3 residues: CASSLFRGTNEQFF. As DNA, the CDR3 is TGTGCCAGTAGTCTCTTTCGGGGTACGAATGAGCAGTTCTTC.

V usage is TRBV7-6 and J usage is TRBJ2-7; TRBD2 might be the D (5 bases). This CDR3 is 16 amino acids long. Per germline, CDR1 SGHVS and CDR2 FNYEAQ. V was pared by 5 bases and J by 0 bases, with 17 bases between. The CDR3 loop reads CASSPTMKGSSYEQYF. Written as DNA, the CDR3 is TGTGCCAGCAGCCCCACTATGAAAGGGAGCTCCTACGAGCAGTACTTC.